The 3 T cell receptor beta chains given below trace back to one sample, sequenced in a study of neoadjuvant nivolumab and ipilimumab in lung cancer. TCRdb keeps only in-frame clones here, not all; method: immunoSEQ multiplex PCR. This sample has 26,000 or so clones, with 65% to 85% found just once. The material was peripheral blood, obtained before neoadjuvant nivolumab, alone or with ipilimumab. These receptors came from an adult with non-small cell lung cancer.

This CDR3 is CAISAGTLGGNTIYF. DNA for the CDR3: TGTGCCATCAGTGCCGGGACTTTGGGAGGAAACACCATATATTTT. The chain links TRBV10-3 to TRBJ1-3; D may be TRBD1 (5 bases). This CDR3 is built from 15 residues. Germline values: CDR1 ENHRY, CDR2 SYGVKD. Trimming removed 4 bases at V and 4 bases at J, with 14 bases between.

Written as DNA, the CDR3 is TGTGCCAGCAGTGACGAGGGGCGGCATGGCTACACCTTC. This encodes CASSDEGRHGYTF. This rearrangement joins TRBV2 to TRBJ1-2; TRBD1 might be the D (5 bases). Germline V lookup: CDR1 SNHLY, CDR2 FYNNEI. The CDR3 is 13 residues long. V gave up 3 bases and J gave up 6 bases, with 11 bases separating them.

The DNA of the CDR3 is TGCAGCGCCTCGACAGGAGGCACAGATACGCAGTATTTT. It yields the protein CSASTGGTDTQYF. This chain connects TRBV29-1 to TRBJ2-3; D is perhaps TRBD1 (6 bases). Deletions cut 7 bases from V and 1 base from J, with 12 bases between. CDR1 and CDR2 from the germline V gene are SQVTM and ANQGSEA. This CDR3 contains 13 residues.